The present T cell receptor (beta chain) was sequenced within a study of blood T cell repertoires in COVID-19. Study-level information: Donors in the United States, Italy and Spain gave samples during acute or convalescent COVID-19.

Per the original methods: Estimated nucleated cell counts came from reference gene primer amplification. Some clones are missing from TCRdb's copy, which holds only in-frame ones; the method was immunoSEQ multiplex PCR. D and trimming come from the DNA, and the V and J calls and clone size come from that table. Here the sample spans about 270,000 clones, about 87% being singletons. The specimen was PBMCs or T cells enriched from blood (not recorded which). This receptor was obtained from a woman in her thirties with acute COVID-19.

CDR3 sequence (DNA): TGTGCCAGCAGCTGGGGACTAGATTACGAGCAGTACTTC. Its translation is CASSWGLDYEQYF. This chain links TRBV11-2 with TRBJ2-7, with 8 bases aligning to TRBD2. The V and J ends lost 4 bases and 4 bases, in that order; junction bases with no gene match: 3. The CDR3 is 13 amino acids. Germline loops: CDR1 SGHAT, CDR2 FQNNGV.